This T cell receptor beta chain is from a study of CD8 T cells in Susac syndrome. Sequencing targeted TCR beta in blood CD8+ and CD4+ T cells. In the multiple sclerosis control group, patients were treatment-naive and had stable or active relapsing-remitting disease. Purification of the CD8+ and CD4+ T cells relied on negative isolation, and TEMRA cells underwent FACS enrichment. The V end lost 2 bases, the J end lost 7 bases, and 15 bases lay between the germline ends. The CDR3 totals 15 residues. Germline assignment: CDR1 MGHRA and CDR2 YSYEKL. It was with random hexamers that about 0.45 to 1 ug RNA was reverse transcribed. The immunoSEQ assay covered 54 Vbeta and 13 Jbeta segments for CDR3. TCRdb re-called the immunoSEQ multiplex PCR reads through MiXCR, storing one row per CDR3 protein. The table includes roughly 400,000 distinct CDR3 sequences, 75% to 90% detected once.

This receptor was identified in a human donor with multiple sclerosis. Material for sequencing was CD8+ T cells from PBMCs. The chain uses TRBV4-1 and TRBJ1-5; possible D gene TRBD1, 6 bases. The DNA for the CDR3 is TGCGCCAGCAGCCAAACCTTGACAGGTACCCAGCCCCAGCATTTT. Its translation: CASSQTLTGTQPQHF.